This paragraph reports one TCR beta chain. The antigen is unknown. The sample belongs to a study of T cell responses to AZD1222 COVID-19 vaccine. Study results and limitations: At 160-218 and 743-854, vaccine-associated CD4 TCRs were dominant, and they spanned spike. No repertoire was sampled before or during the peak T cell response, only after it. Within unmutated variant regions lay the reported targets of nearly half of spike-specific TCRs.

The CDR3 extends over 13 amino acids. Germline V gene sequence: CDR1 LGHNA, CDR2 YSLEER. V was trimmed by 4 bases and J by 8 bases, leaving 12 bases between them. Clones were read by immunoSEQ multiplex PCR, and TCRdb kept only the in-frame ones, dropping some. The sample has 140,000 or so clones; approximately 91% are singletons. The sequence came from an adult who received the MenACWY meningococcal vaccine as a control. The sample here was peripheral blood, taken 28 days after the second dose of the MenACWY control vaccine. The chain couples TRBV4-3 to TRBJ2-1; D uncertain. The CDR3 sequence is CASSRPGWDEQFF. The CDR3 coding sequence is TGCGCCAGCAGCCGCCCTGGTTGGGATGAGCAGTTCTTC.